These 10 T cell receptor beta chains were all obtained from the same sample, sequenced in a study of T cell responses to AZD1222 COVID-19 vaccine. Libraries were prepared by immunoSEQ multiplex PCR; TCRdb keeps only in-frame clonotypes and omits some of them. The repertoire has approximately 150,000 clones, about 92% of them found once; the top ten carry 1.5% to 2%. The sequences come from peripheral blood, collected 28 days after the second AZD1222 dose. The origin of the receptors is an adult who received the AZD1222 COVID-19 vaccine.

This chain connects TRBV11-1 to TRBJ1-2; D ambiguous. CDR3 size: 14 residues. V dropped 2 bases and J dropped 3 bases, with 10 bases sitting between them. From germline, CDR1 is SGHAT and CDR2 FQDESV (reference sequence). CDR3: CASSLKAEHYGYTF. CDR3 nucleotides: TGTGCCAGCAGCTTAAAAGCGGAACACTATGGCTACACCTTC.

J is TRBJ1-1 and V is TRBV7-2; D is possibly TRBD1 (6 bases). Trimming pared 7 bases from V and 0 bases from J, leaving 15 bases between. CDR1 is SGHTA, CDR2 FQGNSA, per germline. CDR3 length: 15 residues. The CDR3 nucleotides are TGTGCCAGCACCCTCCCCCAGGGGCTGAACACTGAAGCTTTCTTT. This sequence encodes CASTLPQGLNTEAFF.

The chain couples TRBV5-5 to TRBJ2-5, with D maybe TRBD1 (7 bases). Trimming took 4 bases from V and 4 from J, leaving 14 bases between them. CDR3 length: 14 amino acids. In germline, CDR1 is SGHKS, CDR2 YYEKEE (reference sequence). The CDR3 DNA reads TGTGCCAGCAGCGGGCCAGGGGGGCCAGAGACCCAGTACTTC. Amino acids: CASSGPGGPETQYF.

V usage is TRBV6-1 and J usage is TRBJ2-7; D may correspond to TRBD1 or TRBD2 (5 bases each). CDR1 and CDR2 (germline): MNHNS, SASEGT. The ends were cut back, 2 bases at V and 2 bases at J, with 10 bases in the middle. This CDR3 spans 14 amino acids. The CDR3 DNA follows: TGTGCCAGCAGTGAACGGATGGGGGCCTACGAGCAGTACTTC. Its protein product is CASSERMGAYEQYF.

In its sample, this clone was seen once. V is TRBV19 and J is TRBJ2-2; D is perhaps TRBD1 or TRBD2 (5 bases each). The CDR3 is 18 residues long. Germline loops: CDR1 LNHDA, CDR2 SQIVND (reference sequence). Deletions cut 3 bases from V and 3 bases from J, with 20 bases between. CDR3 DNA sequence: TGTGCCAGTAGTATTCATCCGGGGACGACTTCGTACACCGGGGAGCTGTTTTTT. It encodes CASSIHPGTTSYTGELFF.

This rearrangement joins TRBV7-3 to TRBJ1-1, with 7 nucleotides matching TRBD1. The CDR3 length is 15 residues. Trimming at V came to 5 bases and at J to 0 bases, leaving 6 bases not matched to a gene. CDR1 is SGHTA, CDR2 FQGTGA, per germline. CDR3: CASSRQGGMNTEAFF. The DNA of the CDR3 is TGTGCCAGCAGCCGGCAGGGGGGCATGAACACTGAAGCTTTCTTT.

The rearrangement joins TRBV7-9 to TRBJ2-5, with 16 bases identical to TRBD2. CDR1 and CDR2 (germline): SEHNR, FQNEAQ (reference sequence). The CDR3 sequence is 19 residues long. V dropped 5 bases and J dropped 5; count of bases not matched to a gene: 14. CDR3 amino acids: CASSPHRGLAGGPRETQYF. Written as DNA, the CDR3 is TGTGCCAGCAGCCCCCACCGGGGACTAGCGGGAGGGCCTCGGGAGACCCAGTACTTC.

The chain uses TRBV2 and TRBJ1-1; D is uncertain. Looked up from germline, CDR1 is SNHLY and CDR2 is FYNNEI. V lost 2 bases, J lost 0 bases, and 10 bases lay in between. This CDR3 region has 15 residues. The CDR3, as DNA: TGTGCCAGCAGTGAATTCGTACTGATGAACACTGAAGCTTTCTTT. Encoded protein: CASSEFVLMNTEAFF.

The chain combines TRBV7-2 with TRBJ1-6, with D uncertain. The CDR3 length is 14 residues. CDR1 is SGHTA, CDR2 FQGNSA, per germline. V gave up 0 bases and J gave up 11 bases, with 11 bases separating them. The CDR3, as DNA: TGTGCCAGCAGCTTAGCTCCCTCAGTGGCACCCCTCCACTTT. It codes for CASSLAPSVAPLHF.

The V gene is TRBV27, the J gene TRBJ2-7, with 7 bases that match TRBD1. The V gene end was trimmed by 5 bases and the J gene end by 3 bases; junction bases not matched to a gene: 10. From germline, CDR1 is MNHEY and CDR2 SMNVEV (reference sequence). This CDR3 comprises 15 residues. CDR3 sequence reads: CASSPSTGSSYEQYF. The CDR3 DNA is TGTGCCAGCAGTCCCTCGACAGGGTCGAGCTACGAGCAGTACTTC.